Following are 23 T cell receptor beta chains from one sample sequenced in a study of blood T cell repertoires in COVID-19. Data came from immunoSEQ multiplex PCR; TCRdb stores just in-frame clones and leaves some out. The sample has approximately 300,000 clones; 75% to 90% are singletons. Sequenced sample: peripheral blood. The receptors here all came from a woman between 45 and 60 years old who had recovered from COVID-19.

The CDR3 loop is CASSVDQATETQYF. In DNA, the CDR3 is TGTGCCAGCAGCGTAGACCAAGCCACAGAGACCCAGTACTTC. The genes are TRBV9 and TRBJ2-5; D is ambiguous. The CDR3 contains 14 residues. Germline CDR1 and CDR2: SGDLS and YYNGEE. Trimming left V 0 bases short and J 4 bases short, with 10 bases between.

V is TRBV28 and J is TRBJ1-6; 7 bases are shared with TRBD1. The germline CDR1 and CDR2 sequences are MDHEN and SYDVKM. The CDR3 covers 17 residues. J gave up 3 bases and V 4 bases, and 9 bases lay outside the gene matches. DNA of the CDR3: TGTGCCAGCAGTTCACTGCCTGGGACAGTCTATAATTCACCCCTCCACTTT. Translating it yields CASSSLPGTVYNSPLHF.

This clone was counted once. The chain has TRBV7-8 and TRBJ1-2; D ambiguous. CDR1 SGHVS and CDR2 FQNEAQ come from the germline V gene. Deletions cut 1 base from V and 7 bases from J, with 16 bases between. CDR3 size: 15 residues. The CDR3 loop reads CASSLEGLGGSGYTF. The CDR3 region has the DNA TGTGCCAGCAGCTTAGAGGGTCTGGGAGGGTCTGGCTACACCTTC.

CDR3 in DNA: TGTGCCTGGAGTTGGAGCTCTGGAAACACCATATATTTT. Translating gives CAWSWSSGNTIYF. The chain is built from TRBV30 and TRBJ1-3; D call uncertain. This CDR3 has 13 amino acids. The V and J ends lost 2 bases and 0 bases respectively, with 5 bases between them. Germline loops: CDR1 GTSNPN, CDR2 SVGIG (reference sequence). The whole variable domain, filled in from reference TRBV30 and TRBJ1-3, reads SQTIHQWPATLVQPVGSPLSLECTVEGTSNPNLYWYRQAAGRGLQLLFYSVGIGQISSEVPQNLSASRPQDRQFILSSKKLLLSDSGFYLCAWSWSSGNTIYFGEGSWLTVV.

The rearrangement joins TRBV5-1 to TRBJ2-7; 11 positions match TRBD1. This CDR3 spans 14 amino acids. V shed 4 bases, J shed 6 bases, and the junction held 6 bases outside the gene matches. Germline-derived CDR1 and CDR2 are SGHRS and YFSETQ. The CDR3 sequence: CASSPGTGGTEQYF. The DNA for the CDR3 is TGCGCCAGCAGCCCCGGGACAGGGGGGACCGAGCAGTACTTC.

This chain connects TRBV6-1 to TRBJ2-1; D ambiguous. CDR3 length: 14 amino acids. V was trimmed by 2 bases and J by 8 bases, leaving 13 bases between them. Germline loops: CDR1 MNHNS, CDR2 SASEGT. The chain's CDR3 is CASSESVGSDEQFF. The CDR3 DNA reads TGTGCCAGCAGTGAAAGCGTGGGTTCCGATGAGCAGTTCTTC.

V and J are TRBV7-2 and TRBJ1-2; the D gene is possibly TRBD1 (6 bases). The germline V gene has CDR1 SGHTA and CDR2 FQGNSA. The length of the CDR3 is 13 residues. V lost 3 bases and J lost 2, with 7 bases in between. The CDR3 loop reads CASSFTGNYGYTF. CDR3 nucleotide sequence: TGTGCCAGCAGCTTTACAGGGAACTATGGCTACACCTTC.

The chain couples TRBV2 to TRBJ2-3; D not certain. CDR1 SNHLY and CDR2 FYNNEI come from the germline V gene. V was trimmed by 6 bases and J by 1 base, leaving 8 bases between them. The CDR3 contains 13 residues. CDR3 sequence reads: CASRGFGTDTQYF. Written as DNA, the CDR3 is TGTGCCAGCAGGGGCTTCGGCACAGATACGCAGTATTTT.

V usage is TRBV7-3 and J usage is TRBJ2-3; D is possibly TRBD1 (5 bases). Trimming took 5 bases from V and 0 from J, leaving 18 bases between them. The CDR3 consists of 17 residues. Looked up from germline, CDR1 is SGHTA and CDR2 is FQGTGA. The CDR3 bases are TGTGCCAGCAGCCCTGGACAAGGGTCACCTAGCACAGATACGCAGTATTTT. Protein: CASSPGQGSPSTDTQYF. Full variable domain (missing parts from reference TRBV7-3 and TRBJ2-3): GAGVSQTPSNKVTEKGKYVELRCDPISGHTALYWYRQSLGQGPEFLIYFQGTGAADDSGLPNDRFFAVRPEGSVSTLKIQRTERGDSAVYLCASSPGQGSPSTDTQYFGPGTRLTVL.

The chain couples TRBV3-1 (or the pseudogene TRBV3-2) to TRBJ2-2, with 15 bases identical to TRBD2. The CDR3 has 18 residues. The germline CDR1 and CDR2 sequences are LGHDT and YNNKEL (reference sequence). The junction had 11 bases not matched to a gene; V was cut back by 6 bases and J by 6 bases. Here the CDR3 DNA reads TGTGCCAGCAGACCCCCGGGACTAGCGGGGGGTACAGCCGGGGAGCTGTTTTTT. Protein sequence: CASRPPGLAGGTAGELFF.

By sample share, this clone is medium-sized. This rearrangement joins TRBV4-3 to TRBJ1-2; 7 bases line up with TRBD1. CDR1 and CDR2 from the germline V gene are LGHNA and YSLEER. The CDR3 has 15 residues. The ends lost 4 bases at V and 3 bases at J; junction bases unmatched: 8. CDR3 DNA: TGCGCCAGCAGCCCGGGACAGCGAGGAGACTATGGCTACACCTTC. Protein product: CASSPGQRGDYGYTF.

The rearrangement uses TRBV7-2 and TRBJ1-2, with D maybe TRBD1 (6 bases). Looked up from germline, CDR1 is SGHTA and CDR2 is FQGNSA. The CDR3 contains 14 residues. V lost 3 bases to trimming and J lost 2 bases, with 10 bases between them. The CDR3 is CASSFKTGNYGYTF. As DNA, the CDR3 is TGTGCCAGCAGCTTTAAAACAGGGAACTATGGCTACACCTTC.

This clone occurred many times. This chain connects TRBV11-3 to TRBJ2-2, with D possibly being TRBD2 (5 bases). The length of the CDR3 is 17 residues. The germline gives CDR1 SGHNT, CDR2 YENEEA. Trimming shortened V by 6 bases and J by 8 bases, and 25 bases separated the two germline ends. The CDR3 region is CASSSRPSSGTAGELFF. The CDR3, as DNA: TGTGCCAGCAGTTCACGTCCCTCCAGCGGAACAGCGGGGGAGCTGTTTTTT.

The chain couples TRBV28 to TRBJ2-7; 11 bases are shared with TRBD2. The CDR3 totals 17 residues. CDR1 and CDR2 (germline): MDHEN, SYDVKM. J was trimmed by 5 bases and V by 7 bases; bases with no gene match: 16. The CDR3 sequence: CASTIGFPGTSGDEQYF. Written as DNA, the CDR3 is TGTGCCAGCACCATCGGCTTCCCCGGGACTAGCGGAGACGAGCAGTACTTC.

The chain employs TRBV6-5 and TRBJ1-6, with D uncertain. The ends were cut back, 4 bases at V and 7 bases at J, with 11 bases in the middle. Looked up from germline, CDR1 is MNHEY and CDR2 is SVGAGI. This CDR3 spans 14 amino acids. This CDR3 is CASSSGSKNSPLHF. In DNA, the CDR3 is TGTGCCAGCAGTTCGGGGTCTAAGAATTCACCCCTCCACTTT.

The chain is built from TRBV3-1 (or the pseudogene TRBV3-2) and TRBJ2-3; D remains unclear. Germline loops: CDR1 LGHDT, CDR2 YNNKEL (reference sequence). V was shortened by 4 bases and J by 6 bases, with 11 bases between the two germline ends. The CDR3 is made up of 13 amino acids. CDR3 DNA sequence: TGTGCCAGCAGCCCCCCAGAGGAGGATACGCAGTATTTT. Translated, it gives CASSPPEEDTQYF.

This clone was found a few times. Other DNA variants within this sample encode the same CDR3. The CDR3 sequence: CASSPRDRGYEQYF. CDR3 DNA: TGTGCCAGCAGCCCCCGGGACAGGGGCTACGAGCAGTACTTC. V gene TRBV9 combines with J gene TRBJ2-7; TRBD1 agrees at 10 bases. The CDR3 covers 14 residues. Unmatched junction bases numbered 4, after V lost 4 bases and J lost 3 bases. Germline lookup yields CDR1 SGDLS and CDR2 YYNGEE.

This chain joins TRBV10-2 and TRBJ2-1; TRBD2 matches at 7 bases. Trimming removed 4 bases from V and 8 bases from J; junction bases left unmatched: 17. CDR1 is WSHSY and CDR2 is SAAADI in the germline V gene. There are 17 residues in the CDR3. CDR3 residues: CASSVTWREFAFDEQFF. The DNA of the CDR3 is TGCGCCAGCAGTGTGACGTGGCGGGAGTTTGCTTTTGATGAGCAGTTCTTC.

The gene calls are TRBV7-2 and TRBJ1-1, with D unresolved. V was trimmed by 5 bases and J by 7 bases, leaving 8 bases between them. Germline V gives CDR1 SGHTA, CDR2 FQGNSA. The CDR3 is 11 amino acids. The DNA for the CDR3 is TGTGCCAGCAGCCGGGAGGTTGAAGCTTTCTTT. This encodes CASSREVEAFF.

This chain's CDR3 is CASSRPGGGYGYTF. The CDR3 DNA reads TGTGCCAGTAGTAGACCAGGGGGAGGCTATGGCTACACCTTC. The V call is TRBV19, the J call TRBJ1-2; 7 bases line up with TRBD1. The V segment lost 4 bases and the J segment 4 bases; nucleotides outside the gene matches: 6. This CDR3 region has 14 residues. CDR1 LNHDA and CDR2 SQIVND come from the germline V gene (reference sequence).

The chain is built from TRBV30 and TRBJ2-7, with D perhaps matching TRBD2 (5 bases). Trimming removed 5 bases at V and 2 bases at J, with 10 bases between. Germline V gene sequence: CDR1 GTSNPN, CDR2 SVGIG (reference sequence). The CDR3 spans 12 residues. The CDR3 region is CAWATGTYEQYF. The CDR3 DNA reads as TGTGCCTGGGCCACCGGGACCTACGAGCAGTACTTC.

The chain carries TRBV7-9 and TRBJ2-5; unclear D gene. V lost 1 base, J lost 2 bases, and 8 bases lay in between. The germline CDR1 and CDR2 sequences are SEHNR and FQNEAQ (reference sequence). The CDR3 is made up of 14 amino acids. The chain's CDR3 is CASSLVGQQETQYF. CDR3 sequence (DNA): TGTGCCAGCAGCTTAGTTGGGCAACAAGAGACCCAGTACTTC.

This rearrangement joins TRBV7-9 to TRBJ1-2; D gene ambiguous. Germline values: CDR1 SEHNR, CDR2 FQNEAQ (reference sequence). V lost 3 bases to trimming and J lost 4 bases, with 6 bases between them. The length of the CDR3 is 12 residues. CDR3 sequence: CASSLSGYGYTF. In DNA, the CDR3 is TGTGCCAGCAGCTTGTCAGGCTATGGCTACACCTTC.